This T cell receptor (beta chain) was profiled in a study of monozygotic twins with inflammatory bowel disease. General study results and limits: Repertoire similarity was not found to differ between concordant and discordant twins, possibly from limited power. TCRbeta diversity (inverse Simpson) was lower in IBD patients than in healthy co-twins.

Comment on this clonotype: Its matching antigen is unknown.

The unique tags termed UMIs, each holding a 6-nucleotide sample barcode, were added by means of template switching. TCRdb re-called the 5' RACE reads; every CDR3 protein appears as one record, without DNA. The data show 150,000 to 200,000 distinct CDR3 sequences, and the top ten clones hold about 2.4%. This CDR3 is built from 15 residues. The germline CDR1 and CDR2 sequences are MNHNS and SASEGT. The clonotype originates from a human donor with ulcerative colitis or Crohn's disease, or a healthy co-twin of an affected twin (not recorded which). This rearrangement joins TRBV6-1 to TRBJ1-1; TCRdb calls TRBD1, which cannot be checked without DNA. Sequencing used blood. CDR3 in amino acids: CASTIKGTENTEAFF.